A few counts support the clone carrying this T cell receptor (beta chain). How the authors handled the data: A distant-metastasis classifier for papillary thyroid cancer was built using CDR3 differences across clinicopathological groups. Through MiXCR, TCRdb re-clonotyped the PCR reads. TCRdb, not the original authors, processed these V and J calls. The repertoire holds tens of thousands of clones, 20% to 25% seen once, with just over 14% in the top ten. The CDR3 runs 15 residues. Trimming took 6 bases from V and 1 from J, leaving 16 bases between them. Germline CDR1 is MDHEN and CDR2 is SYDVKM. No treatment had been given to any patient before thyroid surgery. The sample comes from a study of metastatic and nonmetastatic thyroid tumors. Study as a whole: Blood and tumor or nodule tissue repertoires from malignant and benign thyroid patients were compared.

The V call is TRBV28, the J call TRBJ2-7, with D perhaps given as TRBD1 or TRBD2 (5 bases each). This clonotype was obtained from a female donor with papillary thyroid cancer or a benign thyroid nodule (not recorded which). Some clones in this sample may be carry-over from other donors' samples. The sample was blood. In nucleotides, the CDR3 is TGTGCCAGCAGCGGATTGTGGGGGAATTCCTACGAGCAGTACTTC. This gives the protein CASSGLWGNSYEQYF.